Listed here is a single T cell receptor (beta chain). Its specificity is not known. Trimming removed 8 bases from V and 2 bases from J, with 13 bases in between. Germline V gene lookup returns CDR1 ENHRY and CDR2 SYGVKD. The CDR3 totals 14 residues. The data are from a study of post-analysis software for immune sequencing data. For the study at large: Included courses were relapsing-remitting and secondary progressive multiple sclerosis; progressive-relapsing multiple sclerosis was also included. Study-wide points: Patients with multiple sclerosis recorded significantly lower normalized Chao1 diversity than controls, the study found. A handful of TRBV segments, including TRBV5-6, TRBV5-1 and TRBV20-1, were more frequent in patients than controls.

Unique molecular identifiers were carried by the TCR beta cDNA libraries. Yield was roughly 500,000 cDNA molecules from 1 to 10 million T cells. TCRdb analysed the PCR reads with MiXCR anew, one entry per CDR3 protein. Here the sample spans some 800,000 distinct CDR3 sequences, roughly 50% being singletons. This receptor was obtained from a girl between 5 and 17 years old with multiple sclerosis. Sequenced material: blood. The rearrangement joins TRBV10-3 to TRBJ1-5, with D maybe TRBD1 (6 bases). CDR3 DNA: TGTGCCATCGACACAGGGTCTGGCAATCAGCCCCAGCATTTT. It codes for CAIDTGSGNQPQHF.